This TCR beta chain was captured by sequencing in a study of PD-L1 blockade in urothelial cancer (dated by TCRdb to 2016 to 2017). General notes on the study: Therapy was started at some point between 2013 and 2015 for all patients, and atezolizumab 1,200 mg was administered intravenously every 3 weeks. Pretreatment blood TCR-seq was available for about 27 patients, at least one posttreatment blood collection was obtained for about 24 patients, and tumor TCR-seq was available for about 24 patients. In the same patients who had TCR sequencing, pretreatment tumors also underwent whole exome sequencing and RNA sequencing. Blood samples gave a median of around 140,000 T cells and 88,000 or so unique TCRs, with a median clonality of around 0.074. About 90% of the 29 patients were males with bladder-origin urothelial cancer, and about 60% of the 29 reported a prior smoking history. Durable clinical benefit was achieved by nine patients and was not achieved by 20 patients. Patients had an ECOG performance status of 0 or 1 and had received between 0 and 3 prior chemotherapy regimens. Blood samples were analyzed 3 weeks after the start of treatment (second dose) and 6 weeks after the start of treatment. Durable clinical benefit was defined as progression-free survival longer than 6 months, and TCR features were also tested against progression-free and overall survival. The study, an exploratory multi-omic analysis, examined somatic, immune and clinical correlates of response to PD-L1 blockade with atezolizumab in urothelial cancer. Pretreatment tumor samples and matched peripheral blood, collected serially before and after atezolizumab treatment, underwent TCR sequencing.

A word on this clone: Its antigen is still unknown. One base away there is no much larger clone; base qualities are not given.

Measured from the cysteine to the phenylalanine, the CDR3 is 15 residues long. Only the CDR3 DNA stays, 45 bases, in frame from base 1. CDR1 and CDR2, per the germline V gene (reference sequence), are GTSNPN and SVGIG. Trimming removed 2 bases from V and 8 bases from J; the gene matches leave 5 bases unexplained. Overall results and qualifications from the work: Improved progression-free and overall survival was found to be associated with pretreatment peripheral blood TCR clonality below the median. Because the sample size was small (n ≈ 27) and many of the analyses were exploratory, the results are meant to be hypothesis-generating. At 3 weeks after the start of treatment, tumor-associated TCR clones in peripheral blood had expanded more in patients with durable benefit (n ≈ 20, p = 0.022).

To estimate absolute template abundance from read counts, synthetic TCR analog templates were spiked into each PCR. TCRbeta CDR3 regions were amplified from genomic DNA with bias-controlled V and J gene primers using the immunoSEQ assay. Sequencing of rearranged TCRbeta segments was done at approximately 20X coverage. Regarding the original processing steps: Clustering was used to correct sequencing errors, and CDR3s were annotated against IMGT to assign V, D and J genes. Out-of-frame and stop-codon sequences were excluded, and only productive TCRbeta rearrangements were used in downstream analyses. Clonality was calculated as one minus the Shannon entropy normalized by the log of the number of unique productive sequences. Fisher's exact test with Benjamini-Hochberg correction, using a cutoff of adjusted p below 0.01, was how clones that differed between time points or between blood and tumor were identified. TCRdb mirrors the immuneACCESS table, restricted to in-frame sequences. Some clones are absent from its copies; in checked studies, under half trace to an unresolved V gene, and the reason for the others is unknown. The V and J calls and the clone size are those of that table, but D and trimming were determined from the DNA. The sample has around 69,000 clones on record, around 90% of them singletons. The ten largest account for about 0.94% of the sample.

This specimen's time point label, interpreted: peripheral blood 6 weeks after treatment start. The cohort comprised roughly 30 patients with locally advanced or metastatic urothelial carcinoma treated at Memorial Sloan Kettering on a trial protocol. Peripheral blood mononuclear cells were collected pretreatment and during treatment, with between 1 and 8 total time points per patient. The Qiagen DNeasy Blood extraction kit was used to purify genomic DNA from total PBMCs and tumor samples. Collected pretreatment and during treatment, PBMCs were isolated and stored as previously described. This receptor was obtained from a woman aged 80 or older with urothelial cancer. In this chain, TRBV30 is recombined with TRBJ2-1, with 14 middle bases fitting TRBD2. This sample comprised PBMCs, obtained around atezolizumab (anti-PD-L1) treatment. The DNA sequence follows: TGTGCCTGGAGTCTGACTAGCGGGAGGGTAGATGAGCAGTTCTTC. This codes for CAWSLTSGRVDEQFF. Beyond the CDR3, the reference TRBV30 and TRBJ2-1 genes provide the residues; the full variable domain reads: SQTIHQWPATLVQPVGSPLSLECTVEGTSNPNLYWYRQAAGRGLQLLFYSVGIGQISSEVPQNLSASRPQDRQFILSSKKLLLSDSGFYLCAWSLTSGRVDEQFFGPGTRLTVL.